This is a list of T cell receptor beta chains from one sample in a study of T cell responses to AZD1222 COVID-19 vaccine. The data were produced by immunoSEQ multiplex PCR, yet TCRdb's version contains in-frame clones alone and is incomplete. The sample yields about 130,000 clones, approximately 88% seen once. The sequences come from peripheral blood, collected 28 days after the second AZD1222 dose. The receptors derive from an adult who received the AZD1222 COVID-19 vaccine. Both conserved end residues are part of each CDR3. A D gene is named only where the DNA matches it firmly. Not every row has a clone size; where given, it reads once, few, many or a size class.

14,TRBJ1-6,NA,NA,TRBV7-8,TGTGCCAGCAGCTCCGGGGCCCTTAATTCACCCCTCCACTTT,CASSSGALNSPLHF
15,TRBJ1-2,NA,NA,TRBV21-1,TGTGCCAGCAGCAAAGGAAGGGACAAGGTCTATGGCTACACCTTC,CASSKGRDKVYGYTF
13,TRBJ2-1,NA,NA,TRBV10-1,TGCGCCAGCAGTGGGACCTCGGGCAATGAGCAGTTCTTC,CASSGTSGNEQFF
13,TRBJ1-5,NA,NA,TRBV19,TGTGCCAGTAGTATAAACCACGATCAGCCCCAGCATTTT,CASSINHDQPQHF
13,TRBJ1-6,once,NA,TRBV4-3,TGCGCCAGCAGCCAAGAAGATAATTCACCCCTCCACTTT,CASSQEDNSPLHF
12,TRBJ1-5,NA,NA,TRBV6-2/TRBV6-3,TGTGCCAGCAGTACCTTTTATCAGCCCCAGCATTTT,CASSTFYQPQHF
13,TRBJ2-7,NA,NA,TRBV14,TGTGCCAGCAGCCCGGGGCGTTTTTACGAGCAGTACTTC,CASSPGRFYEQYF
16,TRBJ1-5,NA,TRBD1,TRBV18,TGTGCCAGCTCAAAGACAGGGTACGGGGGCAATCAGCCCCAGCATTTT,CASSKTGYGGNQPQHF
15,TRBJ1-5,NA,NA,TRBV10-1,TGCGCCAGCAGTGAGGGGTCTATTTGCAATCAGCCCCAGCATTTT,CASSEGSICNQPQHF
17,TRBJ2-4,NA,TRBD2,TRBV6-6,TGTGCCAGCAGTCCTCCAGGGACTAGCGGGAGTGGTTACATTCAGTACTTC,CASSPPGTSGSGYIQYF
14,TRBJ1-1,NA,TRBD1,TRBV29-1,TGCAGCGTTGACCGACAGGGCGTGAACACTGAAGCTTTCTTT,CSVDRQGVNTEAFF
14,TRBJ1-2,NA,NA,TRBV5-1,TGCGCCAGCAGCTTGGACAGGGAATTCTATGGCTACACCTTC,CASSLDREFYGYTF
13,TRBJ2-3,NA,NA,TRBV10-1,TGCGCCAGCAGTGTGGGGGACAAGGATACGCAGTATTTT,CASSVGDKDTQYF
13,TRBJ1-2,once,NA,TRBV18,TGTGCCAGCTCACCACCGGGGGGCAGCGGCTACACCTTC,CASSPPGGSGYTF
14,TRBJ2-7,once,NA,TRBV27,TGTGCCAGCAGACTTAGACGGGACTCCTACGAGCAGTACTTC,CASRLRRDSYEQYF
12,TRBJ2-1,once,NA,TRBV10-3,TGTGCCATCAGTGTAGACTACAATGAGCAGTTCTTC,CAISVDYNEQFF
14,TRBJ1-1,NA,NA,TRBV7-9,TGTGCCAGCAGCATGGGACATCTGAACACTGAAGCTTTCTTT,CASSMGHLNTEAFF
16,TRBJ2-3,NA,NA,TRBV24-1,TGTGCCACCAGTGACCACCAGGAAGAGGGAACAGATACGCAGTATTTT,CATSDHQEEGTDTQYF
12,TRBJ1-1,NA,NA,TRBV18,TGTGCCAGCTCACTTACGAGGACTGAAGCTTTCTTT,CASSLTRTEAFF
16,TRBJ1-2,NA,TRBD1,TRBV28,TGTGCCAGCAGTTTATGGGAACCGGGACAGGGTAATGGCTACACCTTC,CASSLWEPGQGNGYTF
13,TRBJ1-1,NA,NA,TRBV30,TGTGCCTGGAGTAGACAGGTCAACACTGAAGCTTTCTTT,CAWSRQVNTEAFF
12,TRBJ1-5,NA,NA,TRBV5-8,TGTGCCAGCAGCCCGCGCCGGGGGCCCCAGCATTTT,CASSPRRGPQHF
14,TRBJ1-1,NA,TRBD1,TRBV9,TGTGCCAGCAGCGCCGGACAGGGTCACACTGAAGCTTTCTTT,CASSAGQGHTEAFF
12,TRBJ2-7,NA,NA,TRBV12-3/TRBV12-4,TGTGCCAGCAGTTCCGGGTCTTACGAGCAGTACTTC,CASSSGSYEQYF
13,TRBJ1-5,once,NA,TRBV7-9,TGTGCCAGCAGCTTAGCACTCAATCAGCCCCAGCATTTT,CASSLALNQPQHF
16,TRBJ2-7,NA,NA,TRBV7-9,TGTGCCAGCAGCTTGCCCCCCTTGGGACTGTCCTACGAGCAGTACTTC,CASSLPPLGLSYEQYF
13,TRBJ1-5,NA,NA,TRBV6-2/TRBV6-3,TGTGCCAGCAGTTGGGGGAGCAATCAGCCCCAGCATTTT,CASSWGSNQPQHF
12,TRBJ1-1,NA,NA,TRBV27,TGTGCCAGCAGTTCGGGCCACACTGAAGCTTTCTTT,CASSSGHTEAFF
15,TRBJ2-3,NA,NA,TRBV5-1,TGCGCCAGTTTTTCTCCGGGCCTCCAGGGATCTACGCAGTATTTT,CASFSPGLQGSTQYF
14,TRBJ1-5,NA,TRBD1,TRBV6-6,TGTGCCAGCAGACACCGGACAGGGGGGCAGCCCCAGCATTTT,CASRHRTGGQPQHF
13,TRBJ1-1,NA,NA,TRBV5-1,TGCGCCAGCAGCTGGGACGGCCGGGCTGAAGCTTTCTTT,CASSWDGRAEAFF
13,TRBJ1-3,once,NA,TRBV30,TGTGCCTGGAGTACGGGGGCGAGAAACACCATATATTTT,CAWSTGARNTIYF
14,TRBJ2-7,NA,NA,TRBV2,TGTGCCAGCAGTGAAGCGAACACGGCCTACGAGCAGTACTTC,CASSEANTAYEQYF
16,TRBJ2-2,NA,NA,TRBV5-1,TGCGCCAGCAGCTTGGCTGGTCTAGCGAACACCGGGGAGCTGTTTTTT,CASSLAGLANTGELFF
14,TRBJ2-7,NA,TRBD2,TRBV5-1,TGCGCCAGCGGACGGACTAGTAGCTCCTACGAGCAGTACTTC,CASGRTSSSYEQYF
14,TRBJ1-2,NA,NA,TRBV15,TGTGCCACCAGCAGCCGTAGTCGGGTTGAGGGCTACACCTTC,CATSSRSRVEGYTF
13,TRBJ1-1,NA,NA,TRBV2,TGTGCCAGCAACAGGGTCCAACGCACTGAAGCTTTCTTT,CASNRVQRTEAFF
19,TRBJ1-6,NA,TRBD1,TRBV6-1,TGTGCCAGCAGTGGGGGACAGGGGCGGAATTTTCCATATAATTCACCCCTCCACTTT,CASSGGQGRNFPYNSPLHF
16,TRBJ2-7,few,NA,TRBV28,TGTGCCAGCAGTCCCCTTGTTAGCGGCCTCTCCTACGAGCAGTACTTC,CASSPLVSGLSYEQYF
16,TRBJ2-3,NA,TRBD2,TRBV7-9,TGTGCCAGCAGCATTGACTTGCGCGGGAGAGAAGCTACGCAGTATTTT,CASSIDLRGREATQYF
15,TRBJ1-1,NA,NA,TRBV19,TGTGCCAGTAGTAAAGGACGGTTGATGAACACTGAAGCTTTCTTT,CASSKGRLMNTEAFF
14,TRBJ1-1,NA,NA,TRBV6-5,TGTGCCAGCGGATGGAGGTCGTCAAACACTGAAGCTTTCTTT,CASGWRSSNTEAFF
12,TRBJ2-1,NA,NA,TRBV9,TGTGCCAGCAGCGTGAGGGACTCAGGGCAGTTCTTC,CASSVRDSGQFF
15,TRBJ2-3,NA,NA,TRBV3-1/TRBV3-2,TGTGCCAGCAGCCAAGATAACCACCGCACAGATACGCAGTATTTT,CASSQDNHRTDTQYF
12,TRBJ1-2,once,NA,TRBV7-9,TGTGCCAGCAGCTTAGGAGGTTATGGCTACACCTTC,CASSLGGYGYTF
18,TRBJ2-7,NA,NA,TRBV4-2,TGTGCCAGCAGCCAAGATGTGCAGGTCCGGGACATCAGATACGAGCAGTACTTC,CASSQDVQVRDIRYEQYF
12,TRBJ2-7,NA,NA,TRBV7-2,TGTGCCAGCAGCTACGCCTCCTACGAGCAGTACTTC,CASSYASYEQYF
16,TRBJ1-3,NA,NA,TRBV3-1/TRBV3-2,TGTGCCAGCAGTCAAGAAAGTTCGGGAACCGGAAACACCATATATTTT,CASSQESSGTGNTIYF
14,TRBJ1-6,few,NA,TRBV19,TGTGCCAGTAGTCCTGCGGGCCCTAATTCACCCCTCCACTTT,CASSPAGPNSPLHF
16,TRBJ1-3,NA,NA,TRBV7-9,TGTGCCAGCACCTTGGGGGCAGGCCGCTCTGGAAACACCATATATTTT,CASTLGAGRSGNTIYF